This TCR beta chain was recovered during a study of T-cell reconstitution after alpha-beta-depleted transplantation in children. TCRbeta library construction was performed incorporating unique molecular identifiers. TCRdb re-analysed the PCR reads in MiXCR, keeping a single row per CDR3 protein. Among a few hundred thousand distinct CDR3 sequences listed, 16% were seen once. This CDR3 region has 12 residues. Trimming cost V 4 bases and J 3 bases, with 7 bases left between them. The germline CDR1 and CDR2 sequences are SEHNR and FQNEAQ (reference sequence). The clonotype was recovered from a boy under three years old who had a stem cell transplant for Wiskott-Aldrich syndrome, so the T cells may come from the graft donor. The starting material was PBMCs, mostly from graft donor cells, obtained 360 days after TCRalphabeta/CD19-depleted stem cell transplant. The chain recombines TRBV7-9 with TRBJ2-7; D unresolved. The chain's CDR3 is CASSSDIYEQYF. In nucleotides, the CDR3 is TGTGCCAGCAGCTCCGACATCTACGAGCAGTACTTC.